This note documents a single T cell receptor (beta chain) sequence. This sample was taken from a study of blood T cell repertoires in COVID-19. Study overall: The origin of the acute and convalescent COVID-19 samples was the United States, Italy and Spain. From T cells, B-cell-depleted T cells, or PBMCs came the material, which was cDNA or gDNA.

Trimming cost V 1 base and J 1 base; bases outside gene matches: 2. The CDR3 consists of 16 residues. Germline values: CDR1 LGHNA, CDR2 YSLEER. The table came from immunoSEQ multiplex PCR; TCRdb's copy has only in-frame clones and leaves some out. The sample includes around 91,000 clones, about four fifths of them seen just once. Sequences were obtained from peripheral blood. The receptor was derived from a woman older than 75 with active or convalescent COVID-19. The chain carries TRBV4-3 and TRBJ2-2; TRBD1 agrees at 8 bases. This chain's CDR3 is CASSQGQGMNTGELFF. CDR3 bases: TGCGCCAGCAGCCAAGGACAGGGGATGAACACCGGGGAGCTGTTTTTT.